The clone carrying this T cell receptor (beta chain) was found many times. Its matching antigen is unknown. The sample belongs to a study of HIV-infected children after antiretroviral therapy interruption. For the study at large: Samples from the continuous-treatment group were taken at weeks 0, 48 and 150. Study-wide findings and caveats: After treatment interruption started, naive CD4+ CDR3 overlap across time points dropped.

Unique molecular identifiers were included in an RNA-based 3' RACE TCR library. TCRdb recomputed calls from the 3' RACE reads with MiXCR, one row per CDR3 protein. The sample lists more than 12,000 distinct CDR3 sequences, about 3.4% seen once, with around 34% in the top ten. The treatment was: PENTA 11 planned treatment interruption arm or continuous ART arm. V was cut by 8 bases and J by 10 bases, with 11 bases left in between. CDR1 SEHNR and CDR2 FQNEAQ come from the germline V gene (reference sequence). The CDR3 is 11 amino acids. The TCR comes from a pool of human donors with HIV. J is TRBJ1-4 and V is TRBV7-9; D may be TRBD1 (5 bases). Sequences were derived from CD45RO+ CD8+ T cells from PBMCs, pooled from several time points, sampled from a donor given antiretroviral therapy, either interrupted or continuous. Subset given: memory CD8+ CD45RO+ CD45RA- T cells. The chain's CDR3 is CASGVRGKLFF. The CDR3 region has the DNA TGTGCCAGCGGGGTTAGGGGAAAACTGTTTTTT.